The next 21 T cell receptor beta chains were all read from a single sample in a study of vaccination and CD4 T cells after COVID-19 (dated by TCRdb to the early 2020s). These receptors lack a known antigen. Receptor libraries were prepared by PCR. Sequencing used an Illumina iSeq 100. DNA from cultured CD4+ T cells underwent TCR sequencing with the Oncomine TCR Beta short-read assay at the Johns Hopkins FTIC core. TCRdb applied fastp at Q25 and MiXCR to the public reads, then kept only in-frame beta chains. Rows with a matching CDR3 protein are joined into one entry that keeps the most common DNA and genes. The sample yields approximately 16,000 distinct CDR3 sequences; about three quarters were counted once. Over 9% of the sample goes to the ten largest clones. The treatment or condition label on this specimen signifies: roughly 11-day PBMC culture with coronavirus spike peptide pools or control peptides (ViraFEST assay).

The material sequenced was CD4+ T cells from blood, cultured in vitro, taken after SARS-CoV-2 vaccination. The source of these receptors is a human donor who received a COVID-19 vaccine.

This chain connects TRBV2 to TRBJ1-6; 9 bases match TRBD1. Germline CDR1 is SNHLY and CDR2 is FYNNEI. CDR3 length: 16 residues. V lost 3 bases, J lost 9 bases, and 9 bases stayed unmatched. The CDR3 nucleotides read TGTGCCAGCAGTGACGGATCGGGACAGGGTGGTTCACCCCTCCACTTT. It translates to CASSDGSGQGGSPLHF.

V and J are TRBV6-1 and TRBJ1-5; D is uncertain. Germline lookup yields CDR1 MNHNS and CDR2 SASEGT. V was pared by 10 bases and J by 3 bases, with 22 bases between. This CDR3 is 16 amino acids long. The CDR3 is CAINPAGSSPNQPQHF. CDR3 DNA: TGTGCCATCAACCCGGCGGGGTCCAGCCCCAATCAGCCCCAGCATTTT.

The chain has TRBV27 and TRBJ2-2, with a possible D match to TRBD1 (6 bases). V was shortened by 5 bases and J by 6 bases, with 19 bases between the two germline ends. Germline V lookup: CDR1 MNHEY, CDR2 SMNVEV (reference sequence). This CDR3 contains 16 residues. The CDR3 sequence is CASSPRQASSSGELFF. The CDR3 nucleotides read TGTGCCAGCAGTCCAAGACAGGCTAGTAGTTCCGGGGAGCTGTTTTTT.

The rearrangement joins TRBV7-6 to TRBJ2-7; D is possibly TRBD1 (6 bases). V lost 6 bases and J 1 base, leaving 10 bases between the germline ends. CDR1 and CDR2 (germline): SGHVS, FNYEAQ. The CDR3 covers 13 residues. Written as DNA, the CDR3 is TGTGCCAGCAGTCACGGACAGTCCTACGAGCAGTACTTC. Its translation: CASSHGQSYEQYF.

V and J are TRBV18 and TRBJ2-3; D gene unclear. CDR1 and CDR2 (germline): KGHSH, LQKENI. V lost 2 bases and J lost 2, with 8 bases in between. The CDR3 totals 14 residues. The CDR3 sequence is CASSPIRDTDTQYF. The CDR3 nucleotides are TGTGCCAGCTCACCAATTAGGGACACAGATACGCAGTATTTT.

Sample share makes this clonotype large. CDR3 in DNA: TGTGCCAGTAGTATTTTTGGGGGGGAGTTGGATGGCTACACCTTC. Protein: CASSIFGGELDGYTF. The gene calls are TRBV19 and TRBJ1-2; D might be TRBD1 (5 bases). The CDR3 is made up of 15 amino acids. Germline assignment: CDR1 LNHDA and CDR2 SQIVND (reference sequence). V lost 3 bases and J lost 6, with 17 bases in between.

J is TRBJ2-3 and V is TRBV2; 7 bases align to TRBD1. CDR1 is SNHLY and CDR2 is FYNNEI in the germline V gene. The CDR3 has 13 residues. V shed 4 bases and J 4 bases; nucleotides not matched to a gene: 2. This CDR3 reads CASSAGQADTQYF. The CDR3 region has the DNA TGTGCCAGCAGTGCTGGACAGGCAGATACGCAGTATTTT.

This sequence joins TRBV24-1 and TRBJ2-3; no clear D gene. Looked up from germline, CDR1 is KGHDR and CDR2 is SFDVKD. The V and J ends lost 4 bases and 2 bases respectively, with 15 bases between them. This CDR3 is 16 amino acids long. The chain's CDR3 is CATSDPLGSHTDTQYF. CDR3 nucleotide sequence: TGTGCCACCAGTGACCCTCTAGGATCCCACACAGATACGCAGTATTTT.

In this sample, this clonotype turned up a few times. The rearrangement joins TRBV20-1 to TRBJ2-5; D is possibly TRBD1 (5 bases). This CDR3 is built from 13 residues. V lost 0 bases and J lost 4, with 9 bases in between. From germline, CDR1 is DFQATT and CDR2 SNEGSKA (reference sequence). The CDR3 coding sequence is TGCAGTGCTAGAGATTGGCAGGGAGAGACCCAGTACTTC. This gives the protein CSARDWQGETQYF.

The CDR3 DNA sequence: TGTGCCAGCAGACCCATTTCCCTCCGGACAGTAGACAACAATGAGCAGTTCTTC. Translation: CASRPISLRTVDNNEQFF. This rearrangement joins TRBV2 to TRBJ2-1, with D possibly TRBD1 on 6 matching bases. The CDR3 covers 18 residues. Trimming left V 6 bases short and J 5 bases short, with 26 bases between. CDR1 and CDR2 (germline): SNHLY, FYNNEI.

CDR3 amino acids: CASRPIFRGPSTDTQYF. The CDR3 region has the DNA TGTGCCAGCCGCCCCATTTTCAGGGGGCCTAGCACAGATACGCAGTATTTT. The chain couples TRBV27 to TRBJ2-3; 8 bases are shared with TRBD1. Losses at the gene ends were 8 bases for V and 0 bases for J; bases not matched to a gene: 13. Germline V gives CDR1 MNHEY, CDR2 SMNVEV (reference sequence). This CDR3 is built from 17 residues.

Only a few counts were recorded for this clonotype. This chain connects TRBV6-1 to TRBJ2-3; possible D gene TRBD2, 6 bases. The CDR3 totals 16 residues. Germline-derived CDR1 and CDR2 are MNHNS and SASEGT. V lost 5 bases and J lost 1, with 16 bases in between. CDR3 sequence (DNA): TGTGCCAGCAGTCCGTCTGGATCGGGGGGCACAGATACGCAGTATTTT. It specifies CASSPSGSGGTDTQYF.

This clonotype occurred once. The chain is built from TRBV20-1 and TRBJ2-3, with D perhaps TRBD2 (6 bases). CDR3 length: 15 residues. Trimming cost V 5 bases and J 0 bases, with 15 bases left between them. Germline-derived CDR1 and CDR2 are DFQATT and SNEGSKA (reference sequence). The CDR3 spells CSASSGLLSTDTQYF. CDR3 in DNA: TGCAGTGCTTCCTCGGGACTCCTTAGCACAGATACGCAGTATTTT.

This clonotype showed up just once. The chain has TRBV7-9 and TRBJ2-2, with 7 bases matching TRBD1. The CDR3 is made up of 13 amino acids. CDR1 and CDR2 (germline): SEHNR, FQNEAQ (reference sequence). V lost 6 bases, J lost 5 bases, and 3 bases stayed unmatched. The DNA of the CDR3 is TGTGCCAGCAGGCCGACAGGGACCGGGGAGCTGTTTTTT. It codes for CASRPTGTGELFF.

The chain links TRBV7-8 to TRBJ1-5; 8 bases match TRBD1. Losses at the gene ends were 0 bases for V and 0 bases for J; bases not matched to a gene: 16. The CDR3 totals 21 residues. The germline V gene has CDR1 SGHVS and CDR2 FQNEAQ. CDR3 nucleotides: TGTGCCAGCAGCTTAGCCCCTCTGGACAGGGCAGGACGGTATAGCAATCAGCCCCAGCATTTT. It translates to CASSLAPLDRAGRYSNQPQHF.

The chain has TRBV30 and TRBJ1-6; D unresolved. The V and J ends lost 1 base and 2 bases respectively, with 12 bases between them. The CDR3 covers 16 residues. Per the germline V gene, CDR1 is GTSNPN and CDR2 is SVGIG (reference sequence). The CDR3: CAWSDPRGTYNSPLHF. CDR3 DNA: TGTGCCTGGAGTGATCCTCGTGGAACCTATAATTCACCCCTCCACTTT.

The V and J genes are TRBV19 and TRBJ1-5; maybe TRBD1 (5 bases). The germline gives CDR1 LNHDA, CDR2 SQIVND (reference sequence). V lost 5 bases and J 0 bases, leaving 17 bases between the germline ends. The CDR3 is made up of 17 amino acids. The DNA of the CDR3 is TGTGCCAGTAGTCCATCGCCCCAGGGAGCTAGCAATCAGCCCCAGCATTTT. As protein: CASSPSPQGASNQPQHF.

The chain combines TRBV2 with TRBJ1-5; no clear D. This CDR3 is built from 14 residues. Trimming left V 4 bases short and J 1 base short, with 8 bases between. CDR1 and CDR2 from the germline V gene are SNHLY and FYNNEI. The CDR3 DNA reads as TGTGCCAGCAGTGCCGAACACAGCAATCAGCCCCAGCATTTT. It translates to CASSAEHSNQPQHF.

The CDR3 sequence is CASTSLHGYTF. The DNA for the CDR3 is TGTGCCAGTACCAGCCTGCATGGCTACACCTTC. The chain employs TRBV19 and TRBJ1-2; D unclear. Looked up from germline, CDR1 is LNHDA and CDR2 is SQIVND (reference sequence). Trimming took off 7 bases at V and 6 bases at J, with 9 bases between the two ends. This CDR3 has 11 amino acids.

The table lists this clonotype with a few counts. The chain's CDR3 is CASSITGTANTEAFF. The CDR3 DNA is TGTGCCAGCAGCATTACCGGGACAGCGAACACTGAAGCTTTCTTT. The V gene is TRBV7-8, the J gene TRBJ1-1; 7 bases are a match to TRBD1. The CDR3 covers 15 residues. J gave up 1 base and V 5 bases, and 7 bases lay outside the gene matches. Germline values: CDR1 SGHVS, CDR2 FQNEAQ.

This clonotype was recorded a few times. The rearrangement uses TRBV15 and TRBJ2-5, with D maybe TRBD2 (5 bases). V was trimmed by 3 bases and J by 1 base, leaving 9 bases between them. From germline, CDR1 is LNHNV and CDR2 YYDKDF (reference sequence). This CDR3 comprises 14 residues. The CDR3 is CATSSGLSQETQYF. The CDR3 nucleotides read TGTGCCACCAGCAGTGGACTGAGCCAAGAGACCCAGTACTTC. Variable domain in full (rest from reference TRBV15 and TRBJ2-5): DAMVIQNPRYQVTQFGKPVTLSCSQTLNHNVMYWYQQKSSQAPKLLFHYYDKDFNNEADTPDNFQSRRPNTSFCFLDIRSPGLGDTAMYLCATSSGLSQETQYFGPGTRLLVL.